The rows below give T cell receptor beta chains drawn from one sample of a study of long-term antiretroviral therapy in people with HIV. Generated by immunoSEQ multiplex PCR, the TCRdb table keeps only in-frame clones and is missing some. The data show under 20,000 clones, roughly 80% seen once. This specimen consisted of unsorted PBMCs, obtained 1.5 years before starting antiretroviral therapy. These receptors originate from a woman between 45 and 60 years old with HIV. CDR3s include the opening cysteine and the closing phenylalanine or tryptophan. The D gene is left open where the match is weak. Expanded clones get a size class; other rows say once, few or many, or leave the size out.

v_call	d_call	j_call	clone_size	cdr3_nt	cdr3_aa
TRBV30	-	TRBJ2-2	-	TGTGCCTGGACACCGGGACCCCAGAGCGCCGGGGAGCTGTTTTTT	CAWTPGPQSAGELFF
TRBV5-5	-	TRBJ2-2	-	TGTGCCAGCAGCTTTTACAGGGCCGAGGGGGAGCTGTTTTTT	CASSFYRAEGELFF
TRBV19	-	TRBJ2-7	few	TGTGCCAGTAGTATAAAGGACGGCAGGAGCTCCTACGAGCAGTACTTC	CASSIKDGRSSYEQYF
TRBV30	-	TRBJ1-2	-	TGTGCCTGGAGTCCCCCGGGACACAATAACTATGGCTACACCTTC	CAWSPPGHNNYGYTF
TRBV5-1	-	TRBJ2-7	few	TGCGCCAGCAGCTTGACCCTGGGACCGTCCTACGAGCAGTACTTC	CASSLTLGPSYEQYF
TRBV5-1	-	TRBJ1-1	-	TGCGCCAGCAGCTTGGATGTGAACACTGAAGCTTTCTTT	CASSLDVNTEAFF
TRBV5-4	-	TRBJ2-7	few	TGTGCCAGCAGCTTGGGTGGGGGGACGTACGAGCAGTACTTC	CASSLGGGTYEQYF
TRBV15	-	TRBJ2-5	-	TGTGCCACCAGTACCGAACAGGGTTTCCAGGAGACCCAGTACTTC	CATSTEQGFQETQYF
TRBV7-6	TRBD2	TRBJ2-3	-	TGTGCCAGCAGCGCCAAGCGGGGGTTTCCAGATACGCAGTATTTT	CASSAKRGFPDTQYF
TRBV7-2	-	TRBJ1-5	-	TGTGCCAGCAGCTTAGAAGGGTACAGTAACCAGCCCCAGCATTTT	CASSLEGYSNQPQHF
TRBV18	-	TRBJ1-3	-	TGTGCCAGCTCATCCTCAGGGGCCGAGAACTCTGGAAACACCATATATTTT	CASSSSGAENSGNTIYF
TRBV29-1	TRBD1	TRBJ2-1	-	TGCAGCGTTGAACCCGGACAGGGAGGTGGGAGTGAGCAGTTCTTC	CSVEPGQGGGSEQFF
TRBV5-6	-	TRBJ1-3	-	TGTGCCAGCAGCTGGGACGCCGCCTCTGGAAACACCATATATTTT	CASSWDAASGNTIYF
TRBV2	TRBD2	TRBJ2-3	-	TGTGCCAGCAGGGGGGGGTACACAGATACGCAGTATTTT	CASRGGYTDTQYF
TRBV14	-	TRBJ2-2	-	TGTGCCAGCAGACGGACAGGAGGGAGCGCCGGGGAGCTGTTTTTT	CASRRTGGSAGELFF
TRBV6-1	-	TRBJ1-3	-	TGTGCCAGCCAGGAGATCTTCTCTGGAAACACCATATATTTT	CASQEIFSGNTIYF
TRBV5-6	TRBD2	TRBJ2-5	-	TGTGCCAGCAGCCTCGGGACTACTTCGGGAGAGACCCAGTACTTC	CASSLGTTSGETQYF
TRBV9	TRBD2	TRBJ2-3	-	TGTGCCAGCAGCGGCCTAGCGGGGGGGACAGATACGCAGTATTTT	CASSGLAGGTDTQYF
TRBV6-5	TRBD2	TRBJ2-3	-	TGTGCCAGCAGTTATTCTGCGGGGGGGCTGGATACGCAGTATTTT	CASSYSAGGLDTQYF
TRBV15	-	TRBJ1-3	-	TGTGCCACCAGAGAGGAGTACACCATATATTTT	CATREEYTIYF
TRBV6-6	-	TRBJ1-5	few	TGTGCCAGCAGTTTCTGGGGGCACAATCAGCCCCAGCATTTT	CASSFWGHNQPQHF
TRBV5-4	TRBD1	TRBJ2-7	few	TGTGCCAGCAGCGGGGACAGGGAACGCTCCTACGAGCAGTACTTC	CASSGDRERSYEQYF
TRBV6-1	-	TRBJ2-3	-	TGTGCCAGCAGTGGTAGGACAGAATCTAGCACAGATACGCAGTATTTT	CASSGRTESSTDTQYF
TRBV2	TRBD2	TRBJ2-4	-	TGTGCCAGCAGCCAACAAGGAGCGGGGGGGCCTAACATTCAGTACTTC	CASSQQGAGGPNIQYF
TRBV11-2	TRBD1	TRBJ2-3	-	TGTGCCAGCAGCTTATTGGGACAGATCACAGATACGCAGTATTTT	CASSLLGQITDTQYF
TRBV5-5	-	TRBJ2-3	-	TGTGCCAGCAGCTTGACAGCGAATAGTGGCACGCAGTATTTT	CASSLTANSGTQYF
TRBV27	-	TRBJ1-5	-	TGTGCCAGCAGTCCCTCCCTTGGTGGAGTTCAGCCCCAGCATTTT	CASSPSLGGVQPQHF
TRBV29-1	TRBD1	TRBJ2-7	-	TGCAGCGTTGCAAAGACAGGGGCGACCTACGAGCAGTACTTC	CSVAKTGATYEQYF
TRBV2	-	TRBJ2-2	-	TGTGCCAGCAAGGGCCCCTCGAACACCGGGGAGCTGTTTTTT	CASKGPSNTGELFF